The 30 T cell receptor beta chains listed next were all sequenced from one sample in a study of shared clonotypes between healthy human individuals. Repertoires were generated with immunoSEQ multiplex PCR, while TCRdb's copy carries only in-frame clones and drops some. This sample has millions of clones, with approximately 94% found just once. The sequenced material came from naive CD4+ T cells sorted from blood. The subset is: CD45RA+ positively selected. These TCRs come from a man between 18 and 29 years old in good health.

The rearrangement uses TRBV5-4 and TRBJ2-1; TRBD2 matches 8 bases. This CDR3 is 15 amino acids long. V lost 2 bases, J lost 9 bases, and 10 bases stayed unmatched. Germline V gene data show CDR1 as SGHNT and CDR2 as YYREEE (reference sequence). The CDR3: CASSFGQREHGEQFF. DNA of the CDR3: TGTGCCAGCAGCTTCGGCCAGCGGGAGCACGGTGAGCAGTTCTTC.

The CDR3 spells CASSGWVGEREITDTQYF. In DNA, the CDR3 is TGTGCCAGCAGCGGTTGGGTTGGTGAGCGGGAGATCACAGATACGCAGTATTTT. This chain connects TRBV28 to TRBJ2-3; 8 bases fit TRBD2. Germline values: CDR1 MDHEN, CDR2 SYDVKM. The CDR3 runs 18 residues. The J segment lost 2 bases and the V segment lost 6 bases, leaving 16 bases of the junction unmatched.

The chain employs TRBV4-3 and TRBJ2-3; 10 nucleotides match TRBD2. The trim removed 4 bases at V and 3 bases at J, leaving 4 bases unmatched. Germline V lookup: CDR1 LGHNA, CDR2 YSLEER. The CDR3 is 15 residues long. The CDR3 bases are TGCGCCAGCAGCCCCGGGACTAGCGATACAGATACGCAGTATTTT. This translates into CASSPGTSDTDTQYF.

The CDR3 loop reads CASSLGTGVSAEAFF. As DNA, the CDR3 is TGCGCCAGCAGCTTGGGGACAGGGGTTTCGGCTGAAGCTTTCTTT. The gene calls are TRBV5-1 and TRBJ1-1, with TRBD1 identical over 9 bases. The V gene end was trimmed by 0 bases and the J gene end by 6 bases; junction bases not matched to a gene: 6. The CDR3 contains 15 residues. Germline V lookup: CDR1 SGHRS, CDR2 YFSETQ. Together with reference TRBV5-1 and TRBJ1-1, the CDR3 gives the full variable domain: KAGVTQTPRYLIKTRGQQVTLSCSPISGHRSVSWYQQTPGQGLQFLFEYFSETQRNKGNFPGRFSGRQFSNSRSEMNVSTLELGDSALYLCASSLGTGVSAEAFFGQGTRLTVV.

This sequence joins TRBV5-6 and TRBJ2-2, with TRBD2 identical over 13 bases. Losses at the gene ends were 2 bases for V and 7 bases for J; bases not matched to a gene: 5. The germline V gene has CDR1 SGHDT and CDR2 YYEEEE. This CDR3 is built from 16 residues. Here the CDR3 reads CASSLPGLAGNGELFF. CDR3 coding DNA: TGTGCCAGCAGCTTACCGGGACTAGCGGGAAACGGGGAGCTGTTTTTT. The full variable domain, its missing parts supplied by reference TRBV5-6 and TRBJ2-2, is DAGVTQSPTHLIKTRGQQVTLRCSPKSGHDTVSWYQQALGQGPQFIFQYYEEEERQRGNFPDRFSGHQFPNYSSELNVNALLLGDSALYLCASSLPGLAGNGELFFGEGSRLTVL.

CDR3 DNA: TGCGCCAGCAGCTTGGAAGTCCTCTCCTACAATGAGCAGTTCTTC. Translation gives CASSLEVLSYNEQFF. The rearrangement uses TRBV5-1 and TRBJ2-1; D gene uncertain. This CDR3 spans 15 amino acids. The V end was cut by 0 bases, the J end by 0 bases, with 7 bases between. Germline V gene lookup returns CDR1 SGHRS and CDR2 YFSETQ.

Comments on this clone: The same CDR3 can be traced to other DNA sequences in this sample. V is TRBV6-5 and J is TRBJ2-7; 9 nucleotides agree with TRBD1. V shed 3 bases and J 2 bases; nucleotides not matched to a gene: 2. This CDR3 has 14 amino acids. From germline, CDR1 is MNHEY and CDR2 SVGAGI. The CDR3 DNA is TGTGCCAGCAGTTATGGGACAGGGACCTACGAGCAGTACTTC. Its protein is CASSYGTGTYEQYF.

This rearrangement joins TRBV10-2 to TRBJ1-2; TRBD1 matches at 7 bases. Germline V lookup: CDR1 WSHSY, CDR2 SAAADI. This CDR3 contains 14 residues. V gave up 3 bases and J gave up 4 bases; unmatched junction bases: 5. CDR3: CASSDKGQSYGYTF. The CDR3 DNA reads TGCGCCAGCAGTGACAAGGGACAGAGCTATGGCTACACCTTC.

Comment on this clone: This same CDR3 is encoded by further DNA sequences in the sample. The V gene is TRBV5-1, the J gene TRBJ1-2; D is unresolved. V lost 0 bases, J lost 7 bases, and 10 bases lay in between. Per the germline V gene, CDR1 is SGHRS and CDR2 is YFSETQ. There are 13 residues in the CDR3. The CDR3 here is CASSLAGRSGYTF. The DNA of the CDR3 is TGCGCCAGCAGCTTGGCCGGCCGCTCTGGCTACACCTTC. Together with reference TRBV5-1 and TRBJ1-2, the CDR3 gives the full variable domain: KAGVTQTPRYLIKTRGQQVTLSCSPISGHRSVSWYQQTPGQGLQFLFEYFSETQRNKGNFPGRFSGRQFSNSRSEMNVSTLELGDSALYLCASSLAGRSGYTFGSGTRLTVV.

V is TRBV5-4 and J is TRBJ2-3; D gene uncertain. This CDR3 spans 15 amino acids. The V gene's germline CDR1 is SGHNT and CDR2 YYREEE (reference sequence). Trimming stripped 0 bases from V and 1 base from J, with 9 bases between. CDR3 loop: CASSLGSERTDTQYF. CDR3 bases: TGTGCCAGCAGCTTGGGGTCCGAACGCACAGATACGCAGTATTTT.

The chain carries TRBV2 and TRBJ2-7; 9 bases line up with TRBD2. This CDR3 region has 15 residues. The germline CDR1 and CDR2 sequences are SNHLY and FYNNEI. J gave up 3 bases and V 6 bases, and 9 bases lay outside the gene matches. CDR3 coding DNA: TGTGCCAGCAGCTCCAGCGGGGGGCCGCACTACGAGCAGTACTTC. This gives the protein CASSSSGGPHYEQYF.

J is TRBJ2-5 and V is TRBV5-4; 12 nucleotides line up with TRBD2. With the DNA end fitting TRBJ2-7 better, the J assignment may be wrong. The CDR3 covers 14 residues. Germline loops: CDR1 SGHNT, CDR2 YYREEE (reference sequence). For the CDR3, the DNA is TGTGCCAGCAGCTCGACTAGCGGGAGTTACGAGCAGTACTTC. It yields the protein CASSSTSGSYEQYF.

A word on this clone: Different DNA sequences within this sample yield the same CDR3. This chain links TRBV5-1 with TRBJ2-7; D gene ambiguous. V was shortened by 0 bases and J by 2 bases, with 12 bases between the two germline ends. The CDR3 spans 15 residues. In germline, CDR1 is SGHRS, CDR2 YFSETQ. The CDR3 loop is CASSLAGTAPYEQYF. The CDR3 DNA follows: TGCGCCAGCAGCTTGGCCGGCACTGCACCCTACGAGCAGTACTTC.

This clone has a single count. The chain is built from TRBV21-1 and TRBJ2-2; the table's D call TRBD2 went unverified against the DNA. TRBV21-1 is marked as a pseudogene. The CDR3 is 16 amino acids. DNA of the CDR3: TGTGCCAGCAGCGCGGGCAGCGGGAGCTGCACCGGGGAGCTGTTTTTT. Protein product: CASSAGSGSCTGELFF.

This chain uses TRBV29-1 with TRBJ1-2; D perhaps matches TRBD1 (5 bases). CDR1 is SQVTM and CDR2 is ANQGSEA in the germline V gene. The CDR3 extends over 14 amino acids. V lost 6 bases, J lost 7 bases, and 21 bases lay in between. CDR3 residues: CSVLPGTQGSGYTF. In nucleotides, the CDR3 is TGCAGCGTCCTTCCCGGGACTCAGGGATCTGGCTACACCTTC.

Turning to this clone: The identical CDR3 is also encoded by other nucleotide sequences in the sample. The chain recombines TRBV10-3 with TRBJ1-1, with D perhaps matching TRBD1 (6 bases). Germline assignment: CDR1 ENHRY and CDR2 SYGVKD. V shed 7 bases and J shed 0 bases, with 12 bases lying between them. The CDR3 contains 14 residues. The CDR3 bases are TGTGCCATCACCGAGACAGGAATGAACACTGAAGCTTTCTTT. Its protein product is CAITETGMNTEAFF.

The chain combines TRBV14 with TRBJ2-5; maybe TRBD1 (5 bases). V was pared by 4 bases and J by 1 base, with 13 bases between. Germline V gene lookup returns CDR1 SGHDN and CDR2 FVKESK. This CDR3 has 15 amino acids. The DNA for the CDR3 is TGTGCCAGCAGCCGGGCAGGGAAGGGCCAAGAGACCCAGTACTTC. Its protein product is CASSRAGKGQETQYF. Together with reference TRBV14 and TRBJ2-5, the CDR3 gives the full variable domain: EAGVTQFPSHSVIEKGQTVTLRCDPISGHDNLYWYRRVMGKEIKFLLHFVKESKQDESGMPNNRFLAERTGGTYSTLKVQPAELEDSGVYFCASSRAGKGQETQYFGPGTRLLVL.

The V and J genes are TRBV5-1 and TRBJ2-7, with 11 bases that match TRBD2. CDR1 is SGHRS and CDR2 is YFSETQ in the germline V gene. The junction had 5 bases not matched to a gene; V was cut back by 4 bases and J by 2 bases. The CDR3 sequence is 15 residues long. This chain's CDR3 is CASSVLAGETYEQYF. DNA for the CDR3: TGCGCCAGCAGCGTACTAGCGGGAGAGACCTACGAGCAGTACTTC. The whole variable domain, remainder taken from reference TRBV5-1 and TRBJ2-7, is KAGVTQTPRYLIKTRGQQVTLSCSPISGHRSVSWYQQTPGQGLQFLFEYFSETQRNKGNFPGRFSGRQFSNSRSEMNVSTLELGDSALYLCASSVLAGETYEQYFGPGTRLTVT.

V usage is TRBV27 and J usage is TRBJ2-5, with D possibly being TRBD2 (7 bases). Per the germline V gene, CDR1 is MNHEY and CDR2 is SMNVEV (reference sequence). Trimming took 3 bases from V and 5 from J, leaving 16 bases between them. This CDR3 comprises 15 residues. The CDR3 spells CASSFWTGGRETQYF. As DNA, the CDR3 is TGTGCCAGCAGTTTTTGGACGGGGGGCCGGGAGACCCAGTACTTC.

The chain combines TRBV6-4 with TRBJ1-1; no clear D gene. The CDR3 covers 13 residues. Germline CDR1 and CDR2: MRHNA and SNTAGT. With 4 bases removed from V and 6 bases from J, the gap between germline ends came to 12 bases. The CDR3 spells CASSALNGAEAFF. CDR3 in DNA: TGTGCCAGCAGTGCGCTTAACGGGGCTGAAGCTTTCTTT.

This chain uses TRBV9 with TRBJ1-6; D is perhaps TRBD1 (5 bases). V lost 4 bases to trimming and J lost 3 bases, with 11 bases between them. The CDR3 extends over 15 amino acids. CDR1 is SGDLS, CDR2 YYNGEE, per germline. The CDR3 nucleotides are TGTGCCAGCAGCACCCGAACAGGCTATAATTCACCCCTCCACTTT. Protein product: CASSTRTGYNSPLHF.

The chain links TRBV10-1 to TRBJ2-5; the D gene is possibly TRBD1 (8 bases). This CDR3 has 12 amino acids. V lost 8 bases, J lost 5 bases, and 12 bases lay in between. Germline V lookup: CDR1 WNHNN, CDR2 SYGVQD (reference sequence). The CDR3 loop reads CASGQGGETQYF. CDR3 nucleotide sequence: TGCGCCAGCGGACAGGGAGGGGAGACCCAGTACTTC.

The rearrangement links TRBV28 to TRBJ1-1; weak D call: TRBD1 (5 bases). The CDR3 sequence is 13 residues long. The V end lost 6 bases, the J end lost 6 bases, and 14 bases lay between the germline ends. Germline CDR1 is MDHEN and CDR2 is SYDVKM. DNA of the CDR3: TGTGCCAGCAGCACAAACTTAGGGGCTGAAGCTTTCTTT. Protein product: CASSTNLGAEAFF.

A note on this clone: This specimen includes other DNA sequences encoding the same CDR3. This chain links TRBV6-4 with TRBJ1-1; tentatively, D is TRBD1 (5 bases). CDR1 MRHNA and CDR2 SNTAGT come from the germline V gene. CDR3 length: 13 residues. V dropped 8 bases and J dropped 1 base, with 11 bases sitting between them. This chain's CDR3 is CASSLGENTEAFF. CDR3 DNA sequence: TGTGCCAGCTCGTTAGGGGAGAACACTGAAGCTTTCTTT.

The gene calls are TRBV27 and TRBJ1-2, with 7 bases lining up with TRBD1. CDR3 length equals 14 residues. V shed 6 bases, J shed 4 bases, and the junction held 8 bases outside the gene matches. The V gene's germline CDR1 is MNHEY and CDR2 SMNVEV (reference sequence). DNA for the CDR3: TGTGCCAGCAGGTCGACAGGGAAAGGCTATGGCTACACCTTC. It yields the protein CASRSTGKGYGYTF.

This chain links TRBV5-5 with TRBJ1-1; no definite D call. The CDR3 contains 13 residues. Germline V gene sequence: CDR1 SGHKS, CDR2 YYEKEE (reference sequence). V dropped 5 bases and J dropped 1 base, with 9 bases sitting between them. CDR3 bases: TGTGCCAGCAGTCGGGTCGGGAACACTGAAGCTTTCTTT. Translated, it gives CASSRVGNTEAFF.

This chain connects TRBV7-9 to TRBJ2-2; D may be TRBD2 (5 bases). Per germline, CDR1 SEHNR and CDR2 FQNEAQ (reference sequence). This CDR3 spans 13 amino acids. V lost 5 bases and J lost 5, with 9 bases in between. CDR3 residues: CASSAGETGELFF. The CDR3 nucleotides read TGTGCCAGCAGCGCTGGGGAGACCGGGGAGCTGTTTTTT.

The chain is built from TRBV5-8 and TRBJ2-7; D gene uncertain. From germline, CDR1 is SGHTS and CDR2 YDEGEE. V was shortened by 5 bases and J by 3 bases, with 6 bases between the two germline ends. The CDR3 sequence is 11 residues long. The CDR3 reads CASRSVYEQYF. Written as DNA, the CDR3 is TGTGCCAGCAGGTCCGTCTACGAGCAGTACTTC.

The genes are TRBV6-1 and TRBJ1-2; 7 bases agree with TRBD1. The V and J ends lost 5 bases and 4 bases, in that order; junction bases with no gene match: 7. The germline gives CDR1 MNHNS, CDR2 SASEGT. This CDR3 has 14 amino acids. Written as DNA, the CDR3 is TGTGCCAGCAGTTTCGACAGGGCCGGCTATGGCTACACCTTC. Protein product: CASSFDRAGYGYTF.

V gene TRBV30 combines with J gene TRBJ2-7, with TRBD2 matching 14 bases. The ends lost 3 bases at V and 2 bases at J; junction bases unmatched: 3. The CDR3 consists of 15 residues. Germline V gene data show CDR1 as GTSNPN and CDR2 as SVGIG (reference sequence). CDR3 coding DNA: TGTGCCTGGAGCGGACTAGCGGGAGGCCCCTACGAGCAGTACTTC. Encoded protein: CAWSGLAGGPYEQYF.